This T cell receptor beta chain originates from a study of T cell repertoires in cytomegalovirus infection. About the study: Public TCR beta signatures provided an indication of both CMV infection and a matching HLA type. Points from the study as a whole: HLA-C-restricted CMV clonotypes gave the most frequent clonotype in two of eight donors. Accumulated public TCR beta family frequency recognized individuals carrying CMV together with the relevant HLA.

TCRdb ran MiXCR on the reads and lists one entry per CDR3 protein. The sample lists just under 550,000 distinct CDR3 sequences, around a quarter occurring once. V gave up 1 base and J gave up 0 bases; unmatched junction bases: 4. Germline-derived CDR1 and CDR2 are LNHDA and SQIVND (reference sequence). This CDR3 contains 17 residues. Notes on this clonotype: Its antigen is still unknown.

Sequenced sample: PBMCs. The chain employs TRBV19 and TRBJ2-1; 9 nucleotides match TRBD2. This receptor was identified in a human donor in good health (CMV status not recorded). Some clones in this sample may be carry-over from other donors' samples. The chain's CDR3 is CASSIAPAGGSYNEQFF. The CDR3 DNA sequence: TGTGCCAGTAGTATAGCACCAGCGGGGGGCTCCTACAATGAGCAGTTCTTC.